This T cell receptor beta chain stems from a study of HIV-infected patients and healthy controls. Germline CDR1 is SQVTM and CDR2 is ANQGSEA. The J segment lost 4 bases and the V segment lost 7 bases, leaving 9 bases of the junction unmatched. The CDR3 runs 13 residues. Roughly three months, about 14 weeks, into antiretroviral therapy, follow-up blood was collected. No cell fractionation was done, so the repertoire covers all unsorted peripheral blood T cells. Relative to its sample, this clonotype is hyperexpanded. cDNA was made from approximately 500 ng RNA using alpha and beta constant primers. Each of the alpha and beta chains got its own library through chain-specific third strand synthesis with indices. TCRdb re-derived calls from the 5' RACE reads in MiXCR, one entry per CDR3 protein. The profile shows under 5,000 distinct CDR3 sequences, around 5.5% of them singletons.

The clonotype comes from an adult with HIV infection. The V and J genes are TRBV29-1 and TRBJ1-2; 7 bases are shared with TRBD1. Sequencing was performed on blood, taken during antiretroviral therapy. The CDR3 is CSATGTVIYGYTF. CDR3 DNA: TGCAGCGCAACCGGGACAGTGATCTATGGCTACACCTTC.